Each of the 6 T cell receptor beta chains below was sequenced from the same sample in a study of Graves' ophthalmopathy and Graves' hyperthyroidism. Transcripts of RNA were the source for amplifying TCR beta CDR3 regions. RT-PCR with HTBI primers came first, then second-round multiplex PCR. TCRdb re-called the multiplex PCR reads through MiXCR, storing one row per CDR3 protein. The sample holds 170,000 or so distinct CDR3 sequences, approximately 40% seen once. The source material was peripheral blood. The source of these receptors is a man aged 25 to 40 with Graves' ophthalmopathy.

This chain joins TRBV20-1 and TRBJ1-5, with 7 bases fitting TRBD1. J lost 1 base, V lost 3 bases, and 0 bases had no gene match. Per the germline V gene, CDR1 is DFQATT and CDR2 is SNEGSKA (reference sequence). The CDR3 totals 13 residues. CDR3 protein: CSARTGSNQPQHF. The CDR3, as DNA: TGCAGTGCTAGGACAGGGAGCAATCAGCCCCAGCATTTT.

J is TRBJ2-5 and V is TRBV28, with 9 positions matching TRBD1. V was pared by 5 bases and J by 7 bases, with 14 bases of the junction left unmatched. Germline loops: CDR1 MDHEN, CDR2 SYDVKM. The CDR3 covers 16 residues. CDR3: CASSKSGTGREGTQYF. CDR3 DNA sequence: TGTGCCAGCAGTAAATCCGGGACAGGGCGAGAGGGGACCCAGTACTTC.

V is TRBV6-2 or TRBV6-3 and J is TRBJ2-7; D may correspond to TRBD1 or TRBD2 (6 bases each). Germline CDR1 and CDR2: MNHEY and SVGEGT. The CDR3 sequence is 14 residues long. The V and J ends lost 7 bases and 4 bases respectively, with 17 bases between them. The CDR3 DNA is TGTGCCAGCACCCTAGGGGGTAGCGGATACGAGCAGTACTTC. This gives the protein CASTLGGSGYEQYF.

The chain employs TRBV7-9 and TRBJ2-4; D might be TRBD1 or TRBD2, each matching 5 bases. The germline V gene has CDR1 SEHNR and CDR2 FQNEAQ (reference sequence). The CDR3 is 13 amino acids. With 4 bases removed from V and 7 bases from J, the gap between germline ends came to 11 bases. This CDR3 is CASSSDWGNIQYF. In DNA, the CDR3 is TGTGCCAGCAGCTCCGATTGGGGGAACATTCAGTACTTC.

This clonotype has ten or more counts. The V gene is TRBV18, the J gene TRBJ2-7; 8 bases agree with TRBD1. V gave up 6 bases and J gave up 2 bases; unmatched junction bases: 6. CDR1 and CDR2 from the germline V gene are KGHSH and LQKENI. This CDR3 is 14 amino acids long. The CDR3 region has the DNA TGTGCCAGCTCGCCTACGGGACAGGCCTACGAGCAGTACTTC. Protein product: CASSPTGQAYEQYF.

This clonotype was counted many times. The chain is built from TRBV27 and TRBJ1-6; TRBD1 matches at 9 bases. This CDR3 has 13 amino acids. CDR1 is MNHEY, CDR2 SMNVEV, per germline (reference sequence). V shed 8 bases and J 7 bases; nucleotides not matched to a gene: 3. Here the CDR3 reads CASAGQGNSPLHF. The CDR3 region has the DNA TGTGCCAGCGCGGGACAGGGAAATTCACCCCTCCACTTT.